This T cell receptor (beta chain) comes out of a study of shared clonotypes between healthy human individuals. Germline values: CDR1 GTSNPN, CDR2 SVGIG (reference sequence). This CDR3 comprises 14 residues. This clone showed up just a few times. What it binds is unknown. Overall study findings and caveats: Clonotype sharing among donors was thought likely to change with sequencing depth. The diversity represented, both genetic and in exposure history, was limited by few donors. The study sampled only blood, and tissue repertoires likely differ.

In the original workflow: Junction-only sequences produced by ImmunoSEQ had no quality scores, so filtering differed. Profiled with immunoSEQ multiplex PCR; TCRdb holds only in-frame clones, not every one. V, J and clone size were drawn from that table, and D and trimming were deduced from the DNA. Found here are around 480,000 clones, around 79% of them singletons; the top ten hold 12%. The receptor was derived from a woman in her thirties or forties in good health. Some clones in this sample may be carry-over from other donors' samples. The chain combines TRBV30 with TRBJ2-5; D may be TRBD1 (6 bases). The DNA end is more similar to TRBJ2-7, so the J call may be wrong. Sample: PBMCs. The DNA of the CDR3 is TGTGCCTGGAGTGTACTCAGGGGCTCCTACGAGCAGTACTTC. Its protein product is CAWSVLRGSYEQYF.